A single sample is the source of the 18 T cell receptor beta chains below, sequenced in a study of early T cells in non-severe SARS-CoV-2 infection. TCRdb reprocessed the 5' RACE reads with MiXCR, giving one entry per CDR3 protein. The sample holds under 85,000 distinct CDR3 sequences, roughly 11% seen once. Here the sequenced sample was whole blood, taken at baseline. These receptors were taken from an adult who was a healthcare worker with PCR-confirmed SARS-CoV-2 infection or an uninfected control (not recorded which).

The chain uses TRBV12-3 or TRBV12-4 and TRBJ2-7; D perhaps matches TRBD1 (7 bases). This CDR3 is built from 14 residues. The V end lost 5 bases, the J end lost 6 bases, and 17 bases lay between the germline ends. CDR3: CASSPRRQGGEQYF. The DNA of the CDR3 is TGTGCCAGCAGTCCTCGCCGACAGGGAGGCGAGCAGTACTTC.

This clonotype has more than one count but fewer than ten. The rearrangement uses TRBV5-1 and TRBJ1-2; TRBD1 agrees at 8 bases. The CDR3 sequence is 14 residues long. J gave up 3 bases and V 4 bases, and 5 bases lay outside the gene matches. Germline-derived CDR1 and CDR2 are SGHRS and YFSETQ. The CDR3, as DNA: TGCGCCAGCAGCCCGACGACAGGGGACTATGGCTACACCTTC. It specifies CASSPTTGDYGYTF.

On this clonotype: Without the conserved terminal phenylalanine or tryptophan, this CDR3 likely stems from a read error. The rearrangement links TRBV7-2 to TRBJ2-7, with D hard to call. This CDR3 is 14 amino acids long. In germline, CDR1 is SGHTA, CDR2 FQGNSA. V was trimmed by 5 bases and J by 4 bases, leaving 15 bases between them. The CDR3 sequence: CASSPTILSYEQYS. Written as DNA, the CDR3 is TGTGCCAGCAGCCCCACGATCTTATCATACGAGCAGTACTCC.

This clonotype was detected ten times or more. V is TRBV5-6 and J is TRBJ1-4, with D unresolved. V was cut by 1 base and J by 5 bases, with 9 bases left in between. Germline-derived CDR1 and CDR2 are SGHDT and YYEEEE. CDR3 length: 14 amino acids. The CDR3 region is CASSLSTENEKLFF. The CDR3 DNA sequence: TGTGCCAGCAGCTTGTCTACTGAGAATGAAAAACTGTTTTTT.

In this sample, this clonotype turned up a few times. The CDR3 nucleotides are TGTGCCAGCGGGGCGGTGTCTGGGGCCAACGTCCTGACTTTC. Encoded protein: CASGAVSGANVLTF. V gene TRBV6-1 combines with J gene TRBJ2-6; possibly TRBD1 for D (5 bases). Trimming took off 8 bases at V and 1 base at J, with 9 bases between the two ends. The CDR3 length is 14 residues. Looked up from germline, CDR1 is MNHNS and CDR2 is SASEGT.

The chain has TRBV4-2 and TRBJ1-1, with D unclear. The CDR3 is 16 amino acids. The V and J ends lost 0 bases and 1 base respectively, with 12 bases between them. Germline V CDR1 and CDR2: LGHNA, YNFKEQ. The CDR3 region has the DNA TGTGCCAGCAGCCAAGAAAGGCAGCAGGAGAACACTGAAGCTTTCTTT. It encodes CASSQERQQENTEAFF.

This clonotype was recorded many times. The rearrangement links TRBV6-2 or TRBV6-3 to TRBJ2-5, with D perhaps TRBD2 (6 bases). CDR1 and CDR2 (germline): MNHEY, SVGEGT. Trimming left V 6 bases short and J 1 base short, with 18 bases between. The CDR3 length is 16 residues. CDR3 in DNA: TGTGCCAGCAGGACGGGACCCGAAGCGGGCCAAGAGACCCAGTACTTC. Translating gives CASRTGPEAGQETQYF.

This clonotype was seen ten or more times. The rearrangement joins TRBV10-3 to TRBJ1-1; no clear D. CDR3 length equals 15 residues. Per the germline V gene, CDR1 is ENHRY and CDR2 is SYGVKD. V dropped 4 bases and J dropped 1 base, with 13 bases sitting between them. CDR3 bases: TGTGCCATCAGTGTTAACACGGCAAAGAACACTGAAGCTTTCTTT. Its translation is CAISVNTAKNTEAFF.

The sample holds many counts of this clonotype. The chain has TRBV20-1 and TRBJ1-4; 9 nucleotides align to TRBD1. The germline CDR1 and CDR2 sequences are DFQATT and SNEGSKA (reference sequence). With V trimmed by 6 bases and J by 5 bases, 7 bases remained unmatched. This CDR3 contains 14 residues. CDR3 coding DNA: TGCAGTGCGTACAGGGGGCACTTAAATGAAAAACTGTTTTTT. It specifies CSAYRGHLNEKLFF.

This clonotype has a count of ten or more. V is TRBV6-6 and J is TRBJ2-5; possible D gene TRBD2, 6 bases. CDR3 length: 14 residues. V was clipped by 7 bases and J by 4 bases, with 16 bases between them. Per germline, CDR1 MNHNY and CDR2 SVGAGI (reference sequence). Here the CDR3 DNA reads TGTGCCAGCACCCAAGGGGCGGGGCGAGAGACCCAGTACTTC. As protein: CASTQGAGRETQYF.

This clonotype turned up a few times. V is TRBV6-1 and J is TRBJ2-2; 7 bases are shared with TRBD1. Germline lookup yields CDR1 MNHNS and CDR2 SASEGT. This CDR3 comprises 15 residues. With 3 bases clipped from V and 4 bases from J, the junction kept 5 bases outside the gene matches. CDR3 sequence reads: CASSEGAGGTGELFF. In nucleotides, the CDR3 is TGTGCCAGCAGTGAGGGCGCAGGGGGCACCGGGGAGCTGTTTTTT.

The chain joins TRBV20-1 to TRBJ2-7; 7 bases are shared with TRBD1. Germline-derived CDR1 and CDR2 are DFQATT and SNEGSKA (reference sequence). The CDR3 covers 14 residues. V lost 3 bases, J lost 6 bases, and 11 bases stayed unmatched. The CDR3 loop reads CSASPREGASEQYF. The CDR3 nucleotides read TGCAGTGCTAGCCCCAGAGAGGGGGCCTCCGAGCAGTACTTC.

V is TRBV4-1 and J is TRBJ2-2; no reliable D call. The CDR3 is 16 amino acids. Per germline, CDR1 MGHRA and CDR2 YSYEKL. V gave up 4 bases and J gave up 4 bases, with 16 bases separating them. The CDR3 reads CASSLEPGRLTGELFF. CDR3 bases: TGCGCCAGCAGCCTGGAACCTGGACGGCTCACCGGGGAGCTGTTTTTT.

This clonotype occurred a few times. J is TRBJ2-2 and V is TRBV6-2 or TRBV6-3; the D is unclear. The CDR3 contains 15 residues. V lost 7 bases and J lost 0, with 12 bases in between. CDR1 is MNHEY and CDR2 is SVGEGT in the germline V gene. The CDR3 coding sequence is TGTGCCAGCAATTCCGGAAAATCGAACACCGGGGAGCTGTTTTTT. Residues: CASNSGKSNTGELFF.

This chain links TRBV5-1 with TRBJ2-1, with D tentatively TRBD1 (6 bases). Trimming cost V 0 bases and J 5 bases, with 18 bases left between them. The CDR3 sequence is 17 residues long. Germline loops: CDR1 SGHRS, CDR2 YFSETQ. The CDR3 sequence: CASSLGAIGAGDNEQFF. Here the CDR3 DNA reads TGCGCCAGCAGCTTGGGGGCGATTGGAGCAGGGGACAATGAGCAGTTCTTC. Full variable domain (rest looked up from reference TRBV5-1 and TRBJ2-1): KAGVTQTPRYLIKTRGQQVTLSCSPISGHRSVSWYQQTPGQGLQFLFEYFSETQRNKGNFPGRFSGRQFSNSRSEMNVSTLELGDSALYLCASSLGAIGAGDNEQFFGPGTRLTVL.

V usage is TRBV24-1 and J usage is TRBJ2-1; no firm D call. Trimming took 3 bases from V and 6 from J, leaving 5 bases between them. CDR1 KGHDR and CDR2 SFDVKD come from the germline V gene. CDR3 size: 12 residues. CDR3 amino acids: CATSDPFNEQFF. Written as DNA, the CDR3 is TGTGCCACCAGTGATCCTTTCAATGAGCAGTTCTTC.

The sample holds many counts of this clonotype. This chain uses TRBV7-8 with TRBJ1-5; 8 positions agree with TRBD1. Germline CDR1 is SGHVS and CDR2 is FQNEAQ. Trimming cost V 4 bases and J 11 bases; bases outside gene matches: 16. The length of the CDR3 is 16 residues. CDR3 sequence (DNA): TGTGCCAGCAGCTCCACAGGGGGTTCCTCTAATTTGGCCCAGCATTTT. As protein: CASSSTGGSSNLAQHF.

In the case of this clonotype: Just one base apart from a much larger clone, this may be a read error. CDR3 residues: CACSVRTNTGELFF. The CDR3, as DNA: TGTGCCTGCAGCGTTAGGACGAACACCGGGGAGCTGTTTTTT. This chain links TRBV9 with TRBJ2-2; D ambiguous. The CDR3 has 14 residues. Germline loops: CDR1 SGDLS, CDR2 YYNGEE.